The 4 T cell receptor beta chains presented below share a single source sample, sequenced in a study of STAT5B mutations in CD4+ large granular lymphocyte leukemia. The repertoire was sequenced with immunoSEQ multiplex PCR; TCRdb's copy has only in-frame clones and lacks some. Of approximately 31,000 clones in the sample, just under 75% were seen once. Sequenced: CD4+ T cells from blood buffy coats. The receptor set was obtained from a human donor in good health.

The CDR3 spells CASSLSWQGAGVGTQYF. The DNA of the CDR3 is TGTGCCAGCAGTTTATCCTGGCAGGGGGCCGGAGTGGGGACCCAGTACTTC. The chain employs TRBV27 and TRBJ2-5; 8 bases are shared with TRBD1. The CDR3 is 17 amino acids. Germline-derived CDR1 and CDR2 are MNHEY and SMNVEV (reference sequence). With 0 bases clipped from V and 7 bases from J, the junction kept 13 bases outside the gene matches.

This clone was counted between two and nine times. V and J are TRBV4-1 and TRBJ1-6; the D is unclear. Germline values: CDR1 MGHRA, CDR2 YSYEKL. The V gene lost 0 bases and the J gene lost 10 bases, with 19 bases spanning the gap. The CDR3 length is 17 residues. This chain's CDR3 is CASSQDGVVSTTSPLHF. In DNA form, the CDR3 reads TGCGCCAGCAGCCAAGATGGTGTAGTCAGCACTACCTCACCCCTCCACTTT.

The chain links TRBV5-4 to TRBJ1-2, with D hard to call. The CDR3 length is 15 residues. V lost 6 bases and J 4 bases, leaving 19 bases between the germline ends. Germline-derived CDR1 and CDR2 are SGHNT and YYREEE (reference sequence). This chain's CDR3 is CASTDHRDLFYGYTF. The CDR3 DNA reads as TGTGCCAGCACCGACCACCGGGATCTCTTCTATGGCTACACCTTC.

The chain's CDR3 is CASSLRGGGETQYF. The CDR3 DNA sequence: TGTGCCAGCAGCTTAAGGGGGGGCGGCGAGACCCAGTACTTC. The chain recombines TRBV5-4 with TRBJ2-5, with a weak D call TRBD2 (7 bases). V shed 2 bases and J shed 5 bases, with 13 bases lying between them. Germline V gives CDR1 SGHNT, CDR2 YYREEE (reference sequence). The CDR3 has 14 amino acids.